This record concerns one T cell receptor beta chain sequence. Its antigen is not identified. Time point: week 11, during vaccination. Doses comprised 300 ug of mutant IDH1 20-mer peptide each, plus topical imiquimod. Donors harbored newly found WHO grade 3 or 4 IDH1-mutant, ATRX-lost astrocytomas. Assay used: immunoSEQ multiplex PCR; TCRdb lists only in-frame clones, some missing. The sample includes tens of thousands of clones, around 85% of them seen just once. This specimen comes from a study of a mutant IDH1 vaccine in newly diagnosed glioma. Study background: Treated patients were about 60% male, around 38% female, mean age roughly 40 years. Pretreatment consisted of radiotherapy, temozolomide, or both, with most receiving both.

The CDR3 totals 13 residues. Germline CDR1 SGHVS, CDR2 FQNEAQ. Deletions cut 2 bases from V and 2 bases from J, with 7 bases between. This TCR came from a woman aged 50 to 60 with glioma. Here the sequenced sample was PBMCs, taken from a glioma patient whose treatment included an IDH1 peptide vaccine. This chain links TRBV7-8 with TRBJ2-7; D gene uncertain. Written as DNA, the CDR3 is TGTGCCAGCAGCTTATTTGCTGCCTACGAGCAGTACTTC. Protein: CASSLFAAYEQYF.